Listed here are 15 T cell receptor beta chains from one sample, sequenced in a study of cytomegalovirus exposure and HLA in healthy donors. Only in-frame clones appear in the TCRdb table, and some are missing; sequencing was by immunoSEQ multiplex PCR. The sample carries 150,000 to 200,000 clones, about 85% recorded once. The sample consisted of PBMCs. Every receptor here comes from a man aged 18 to 35 in good health and CMV-seropositive.

The CDR3 DNA follows: TGTGCCAGCAGTTTCAGGGAGAACACTGAAGCTTTCTTT. It specifies CASSFRENTEAFF. The V and J genes are TRBV5-4 and TRBJ1-1; D may be TRBD1 (5 bases). Trimming shortened V by 5 bases and J by 1 base, and 9 bases separated the two germline ends. The CDR3 is 13 residues long. CDR1 and CDR2 (germline): SGHNT, YYREEE (reference sequence).

The J gene is TRBJ1-1, the V gene TRBV7-9; D is perhaps TRBD1 (5 bases). Germline CDR1 and CDR2: SEHNR and FQNEAQ (reference sequence). This CDR3 comprises 13 residues. V was shortened by 3 bases and J by 1 base, with 6 bases between the two germline ends. CDR3 loop: CASSFQGNTEAFF. The CDR3 DNA is TGTGCCAGCAGCTTTCAGGGGAACACTGAAGCTTTCTTT.

The V and J genes are TRBV5-1 and TRBJ2-7, with D maybe TRBD2 (6 bases). CDR1 and CDR2 (germline): SGHRS, YFSETQ. The CDR3 is 12 residues long. Trimming took 5 bases from V and 3 from J, leaving 9 bases between them. In DNA, the CDR3 is TGCGCCAGCAGGCGGGACCACTACGAGCAGTACTTC. This sequence encodes CASRRDHYEQYF.

The chain combines TRBV5-1 with TRBJ1-1; tentatively, D is TRBD1 (5 bases). Germline V gene data show CDR1 as SGHRS and CDR2 as YFSETQ. The CDR3 covers 14 residues. Between the trimmed V and J ends, which lost 6 bases and 0 bases, there was a span of 12 bases. CDR3 in DNA: TGCGCCAGCAACCCCGGGGGATTGAACACTGAAGCTTTCTTT. This encodes CASNPGGLNTEAFF.

This chain uses TRBV4-1 with TRBJ2-5; D is unresolved. V lost 1 base, J lost 0 bases, and 6 bases lay in between. Per germline, CDR1 MGHRA and CDR2 YSYEKL. The CDR3 has 14 residues. The CDR3 loop is CASSQVQDQETQYF. The CDR3 bases are TGCGCCAGCAGCCAAGTTCAGGACCAAGAGACCCAGTACTTC.

The chain employs TRBV5-1 and TRBJ2-7, with 7 nucleotides matching TRBD1. Germline loops: CDR1 SGHRS, CDR2 YFSETQ. CDR3 length equals 15 residues. The V segment lost 1 base and the J segment 2 bases; nucleotides outside the gene matches: 6. CDR3 DNA sequence: TGCGCCAGCAGCTTGAGTGGGACAGCCACCTACGAGCAGTACTTC. Amino acid sequence: CASSLSGTATYEQYF.

The chain joins TRBV4-1 to TRBJ1-2; D is uncertain. The germline CDR1 and CDR2 sequences are MGHRA and YSYEKL. This CDR3 has 14 amino acids. Trimming took 1 base from V and 4 from J, leaving 10 bases between them. The CDR3 DNA follows: TGCGCCAGCAGCCAAGCCGGGGATAGCTATGGCTACACCTTC. Translated: CASSQAGDSYGYTF.

For the CDR3, the DNA is TGCGCCAGCAGCTTGCGGAGATCCGGGACAGGATATTACGAGCAGTACTTC. Its translation is CASSLRRSGTGYYEQYF. The chain carries TRBV5-1 and TRBJ2-7, with 8 nucleotides matching TRBD1. The CDR3 totals 17 residues. Trimming at V came to 1 base and at J to 4 bases, leaving 13 bases not matched to a gene. Germline values: CDR1 SGHRS, CDR2 YFSETQ.

This clone was seen just once. The J gene is TRBJ1-1, the V gene TRBV29-1, with unresolved D. This CDR3 is 13 amino acids long. CDR1 is SQVTM, CDR2 ANQGSEA, per germline. Trimming removed 4 bases from V and 5 bases from J, with 14 bases in between. The CDR3 DNA is TGCAGCGTTGTTCTCATAACAAAAACTGAAGCTTTCTTT. Translation: CSVVLITKTEAFF.

For the CDR3, the DNA is TGTGCCAGCAGTTACGGGCTAGCGGGCCCGGATACGCAGTATTTT. It translates to CASSYGLAGPDTQYF. The genes are TRBV6-6 and TRBJ2-3; 8 positions match TRBD2. Losses at the gene ends were 2 bases for V and 6 bases for J; bases not matched to a gene: 7. The CDR3 loop spans 15 amino acids. Germline-derived CDR1 and CDR2 are MNHNY and SVGAGI (reference sequence).

This clone was seen a handful of times. The chain joins TRBV27 to TRBJ1-5, with D hard to call. This CDR3 has 14 amino acids. Trimming left V 2 bases short and J 6 bases short, with 11 bases between. Germline CDR1 and CDR2: MNHEY and SMNVEV (reference sequence). The CDR3 coding sequence is TGTGCCAGCAGTTTAAGAGGGCGAGGTCAGCCCCAGCATTTT. Translation gives CASSLRGRGQPQHF.

This clone was counted once. This rearrangement joins TRBV12-5 to TRBJ1-4; 8 bases agree with TRBD1. There are 13 residues in the CDR3. Germline values: CDR1 LGHNT, CDR2 FRNRAP. Trimming removed 11 bases from V and 7 bases from J; junction bases left unmatched: 9. CDR3 DNA sequence: TGTGCTGGGGGGGGCAGGGGGCGTGAAAAACTGTTTTTT. This gives the protein CAGGGRGREKLFF. Based on the CDR3 plus reference TRBV12-5 and TRBJ1-4, the full variable domain is DARVTQTPRHKVTEMGQEVTMRCQPILGHNTVFWYRQTMMQGLELLAYFRNRAPLDDSGMPKDRFSAEMPDATLATLKIQPSEPRDSAVYFCAGGGRGREKLFFGSGTQLSVL.

The J gene is TRBJ2-7, the V gene TRBV30, with 8 bases identical to TRBD1. The CDR3 runs 14 residues. CDR1 GTSNPN and CDR2 SVGIG come from the germline V gene (reference sequence). V shed 5 bases, J shed 3 bases, and the junction held 9 bases outside the gene matches. The CDR3 nucleotides read TGTGCCTGGGGACAGGGTGGTGGAGGCTACGAGCAGTACTTC. It yields the protein CAWGQGGGGYEQYF. Looking up the rest from reference TRBV30 and TRBJ2-7 gives the full variable domain: SQTIHQWPATLVQPVGSPLSLECTVEGTSNPNLYWYRQAAGRGLQLLFYSVGIGQISSEVPQNLSASRPQDRQFILSSKKLLLSDSGFYLCAWGQGGGGYEQYFGPGTRLTVT.

The rearrangement links TRBV30 to TRBJ2-7, with 9 positions matching TRBD1. The CDR3 has 15 amino acids. The trim removed 4 bases at V and 2 bases at J, leaving 9 bases unmatched. CDR1 and CDR2 from the germline V gene are GTSNPN and SVGIG (reference sequence). DNA for the CDR3: TGTGCCTGGACGCCTAGTGGACAGGGGACCTACGAGCAGTACTTC. Translated, it gives CAWTPSGQGTYEQYF.

A few counts support this clone. The chain carries TRBV2 and TRBJ2-1; 7 bases map to TRBD1. The CDR3 totals 14 residues. The V gene end was trimmed by 3 bases and the J gene end by 7 bases; junction bases not matched to a gene: 6. The germline V gene encodes CDR1 SNHLY and CDR2 FYNNEI. The CDR3 coding sequence is TGTGCCAGCAGTGATACACAGGGGAGAAATGAGCAGTTCTTC. Protein sequence: CASSDTQGRNEQFF.